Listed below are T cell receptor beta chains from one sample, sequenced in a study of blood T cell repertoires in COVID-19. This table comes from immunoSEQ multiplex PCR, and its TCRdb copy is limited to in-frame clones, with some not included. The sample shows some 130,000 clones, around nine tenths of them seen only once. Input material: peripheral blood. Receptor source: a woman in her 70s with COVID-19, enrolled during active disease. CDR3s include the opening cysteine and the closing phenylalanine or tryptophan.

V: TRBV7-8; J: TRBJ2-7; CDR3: CASIPRGIVGTYEQYF
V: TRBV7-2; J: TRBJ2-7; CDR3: CASSPQQTGLPGQYF
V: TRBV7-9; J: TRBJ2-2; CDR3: CASSLAAGELFF
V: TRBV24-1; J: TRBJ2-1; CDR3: CATRTGTGLLNEQFF
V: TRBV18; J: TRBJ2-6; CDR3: CASTTGTGGFSGANVLTF
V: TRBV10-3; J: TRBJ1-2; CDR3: CAISGPGQGMGGYTF
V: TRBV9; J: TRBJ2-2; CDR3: CASTRVGTGELFF
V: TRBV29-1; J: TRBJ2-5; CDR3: CSVEEPDPASGETQYF
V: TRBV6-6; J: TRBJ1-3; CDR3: CASSDRVSSGNTIYF
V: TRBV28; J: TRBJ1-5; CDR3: CASSLGGRGLYQPQHF
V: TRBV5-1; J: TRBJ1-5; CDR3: CASSLGPRDSNQPQHF
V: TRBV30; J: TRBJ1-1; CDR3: CACQGGADTEAFF
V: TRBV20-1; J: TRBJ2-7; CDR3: CSASLYEQYF
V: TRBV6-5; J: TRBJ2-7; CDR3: CASSYSWTDSYEQYF
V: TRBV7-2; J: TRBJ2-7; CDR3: CASSLLAGGPYEQYF